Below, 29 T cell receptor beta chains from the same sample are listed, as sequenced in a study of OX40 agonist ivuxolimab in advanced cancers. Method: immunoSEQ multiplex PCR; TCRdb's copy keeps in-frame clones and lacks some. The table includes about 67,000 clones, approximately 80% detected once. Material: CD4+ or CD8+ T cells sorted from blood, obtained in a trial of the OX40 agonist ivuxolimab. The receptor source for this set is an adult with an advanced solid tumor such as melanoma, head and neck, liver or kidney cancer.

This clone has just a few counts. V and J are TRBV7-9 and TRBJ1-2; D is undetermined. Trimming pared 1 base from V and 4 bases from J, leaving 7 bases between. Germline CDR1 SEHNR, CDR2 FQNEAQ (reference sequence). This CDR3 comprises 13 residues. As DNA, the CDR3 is TGTGCCAGCAGCTTAGTTGGTGGCTATGGCTACACCTTC. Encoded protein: CASSLVGGYGYTF.

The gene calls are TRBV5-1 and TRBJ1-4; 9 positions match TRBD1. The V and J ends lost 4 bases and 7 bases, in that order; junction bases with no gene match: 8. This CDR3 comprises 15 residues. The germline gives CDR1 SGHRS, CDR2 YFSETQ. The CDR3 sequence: CASSVWGQGGEKLFF. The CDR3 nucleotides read TGCGCCAGCAGCGTCTGGGGACAGGGAGGTGAAAAACTGTTTTTT.

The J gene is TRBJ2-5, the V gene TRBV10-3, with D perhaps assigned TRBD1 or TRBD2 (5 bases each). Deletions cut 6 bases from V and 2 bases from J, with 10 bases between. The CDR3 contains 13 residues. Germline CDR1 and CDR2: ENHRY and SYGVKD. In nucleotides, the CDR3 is TGTGCCATCAGCCGGGACGCACAAGAGACCCAGTACTTC. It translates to CAISRDAQETQYF.

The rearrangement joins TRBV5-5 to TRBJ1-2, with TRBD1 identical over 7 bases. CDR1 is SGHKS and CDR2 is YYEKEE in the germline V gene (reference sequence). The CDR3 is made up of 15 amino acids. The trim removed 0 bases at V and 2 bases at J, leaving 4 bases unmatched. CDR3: CASSLGPTGNYGYTF. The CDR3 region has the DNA TGTGCCAGCAGCTTGGGCCCGACAGGGAACTATGGCTACACCTTC.

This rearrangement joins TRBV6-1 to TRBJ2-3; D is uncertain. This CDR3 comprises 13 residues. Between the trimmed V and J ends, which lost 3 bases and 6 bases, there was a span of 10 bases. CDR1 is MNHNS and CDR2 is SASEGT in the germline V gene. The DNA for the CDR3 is TGTGCCAGCAGTGAGGGTCCCCCGGATACGCAGTATTTT. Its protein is CASSEGPPDTQYF.

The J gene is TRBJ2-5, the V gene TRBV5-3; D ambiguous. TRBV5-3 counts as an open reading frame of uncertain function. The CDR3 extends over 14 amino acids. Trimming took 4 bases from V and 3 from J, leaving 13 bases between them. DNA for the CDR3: TGTGCCAGAAGCCATCAGCCCCCAGAAGAGACCCAGTACTTC. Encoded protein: CARSHQPPEETQYF.

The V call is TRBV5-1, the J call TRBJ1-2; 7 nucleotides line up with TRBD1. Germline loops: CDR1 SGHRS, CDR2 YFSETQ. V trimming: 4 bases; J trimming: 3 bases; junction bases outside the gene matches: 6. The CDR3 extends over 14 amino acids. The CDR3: CASSHQGGDYGYTF. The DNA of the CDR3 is TGCGCCAGCAGCCACCAGGGGGGGGACTATGGCTACACCTTC.

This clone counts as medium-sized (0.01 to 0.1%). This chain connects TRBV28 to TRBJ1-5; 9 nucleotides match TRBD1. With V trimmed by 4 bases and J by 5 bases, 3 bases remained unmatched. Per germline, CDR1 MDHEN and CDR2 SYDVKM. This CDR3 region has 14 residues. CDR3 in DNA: TGTGCCAGCAGTTGGGACAGGGACGATCAGCCCCAGCATTTT. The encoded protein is CASSWDRDDQPQHF.

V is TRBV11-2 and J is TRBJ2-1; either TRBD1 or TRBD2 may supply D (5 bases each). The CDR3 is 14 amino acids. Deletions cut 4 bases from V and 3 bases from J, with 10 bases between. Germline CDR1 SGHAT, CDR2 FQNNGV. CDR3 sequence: CASSSGTYYNEQFF. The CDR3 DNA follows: TGTGCCAGCAGCTCCGGGACCTACTACAATGAGCAGTTCTTC.

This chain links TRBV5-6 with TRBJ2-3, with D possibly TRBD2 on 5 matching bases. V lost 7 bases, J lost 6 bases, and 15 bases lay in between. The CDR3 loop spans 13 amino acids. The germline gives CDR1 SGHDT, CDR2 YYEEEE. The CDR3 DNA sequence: TGTGCCAGCGAGGGAGCGCTAGAGGATACGCAGTATTTT. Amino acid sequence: CASEGALEDTQYF. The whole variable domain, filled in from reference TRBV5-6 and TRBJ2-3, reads DAGVTQSPTHLIKTRGQQVTLRCSPKSGHDTVSWYQQALGQGPQFIFQYYEEEERQRGNFPDRFSGHQFPNYSSELNVNALLLGDSALYLCASEGALEDTQYFGPGTRLTVL.

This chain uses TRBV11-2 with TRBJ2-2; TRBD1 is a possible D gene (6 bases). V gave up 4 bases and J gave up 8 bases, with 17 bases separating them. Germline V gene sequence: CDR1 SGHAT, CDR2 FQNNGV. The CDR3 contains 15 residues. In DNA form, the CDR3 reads TGTGCCAGCAGCTCCTCTAAGGGGGATTCGGGGGAGCTGTTTTTT. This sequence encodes CASSSSKGDSGELFF.

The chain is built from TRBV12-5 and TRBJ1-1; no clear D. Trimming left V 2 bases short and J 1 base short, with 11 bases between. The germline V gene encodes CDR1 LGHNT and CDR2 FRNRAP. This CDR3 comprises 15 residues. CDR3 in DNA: TGTGCTAGTGGTTTGCTCCCTCTGGGGAACACTGAAGCTTTCTTT. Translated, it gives CASGLLPLGNTEAFF. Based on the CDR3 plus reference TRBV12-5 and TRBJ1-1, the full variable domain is DARVTQTPRHKVTEMGQEVTMRCQPILGHNTVFWYRQTMMQGLELLAYFRNRAPLDDSGMPKDRFSAEMPDATLATLKIQPSEPRDSAVYFCASGLLPLGNTEAFFGQGTRLTVV.

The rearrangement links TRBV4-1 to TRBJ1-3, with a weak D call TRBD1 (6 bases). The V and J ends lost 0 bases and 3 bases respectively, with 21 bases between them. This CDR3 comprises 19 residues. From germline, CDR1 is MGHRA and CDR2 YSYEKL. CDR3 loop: CASSQEGGPGGFGGNTIYF. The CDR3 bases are TGCGCCAGCAGCCAAGAAGGGGGACCCGGGGGCTTTGGTGGAAACACCATATATTTT.

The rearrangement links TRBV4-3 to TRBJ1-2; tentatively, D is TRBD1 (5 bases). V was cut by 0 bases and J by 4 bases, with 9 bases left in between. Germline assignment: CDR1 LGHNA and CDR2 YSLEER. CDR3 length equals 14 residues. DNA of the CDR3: TGCGCCAGCAGCCAAGAAAACGGGGGCTATGGCTACACCTTC. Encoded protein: CASSQENGGYGYTF.

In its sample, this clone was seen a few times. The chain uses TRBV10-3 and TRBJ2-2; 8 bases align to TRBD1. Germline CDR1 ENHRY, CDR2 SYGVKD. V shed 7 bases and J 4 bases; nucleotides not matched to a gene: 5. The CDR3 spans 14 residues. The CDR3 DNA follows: TGTGCCATCACCCAGGGGGCGGTCACCGGGGAGCTGTTTTTT. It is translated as CAITQGAVTGELFF.

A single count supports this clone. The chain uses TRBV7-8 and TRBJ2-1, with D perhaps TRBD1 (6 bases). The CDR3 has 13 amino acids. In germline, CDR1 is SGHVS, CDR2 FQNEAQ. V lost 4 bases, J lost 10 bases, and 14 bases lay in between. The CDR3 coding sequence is TGTGCCAGCAGCTCTGGACAGCTGATGGAGCAGTTCTTC. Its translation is CASSSGQLMEQFF.

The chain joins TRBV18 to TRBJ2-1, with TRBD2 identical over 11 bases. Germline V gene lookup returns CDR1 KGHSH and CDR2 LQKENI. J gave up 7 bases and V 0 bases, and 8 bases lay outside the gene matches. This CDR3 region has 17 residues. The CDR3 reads CASSPPSLAGGDNEQFF. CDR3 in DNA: TGTGCCAGCTCACCACCGTCGCTAGCGGGGGGCGATAATGAGCAGTTCTTC.

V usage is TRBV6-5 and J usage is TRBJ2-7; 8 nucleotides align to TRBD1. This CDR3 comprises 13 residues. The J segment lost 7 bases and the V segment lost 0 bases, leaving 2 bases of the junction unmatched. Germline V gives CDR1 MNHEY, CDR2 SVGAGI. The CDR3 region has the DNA TGTGCCAGCAGTTACTCGAACAGGGGGGAGCAGTACTTC. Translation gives CASSYSNRGEQYF.

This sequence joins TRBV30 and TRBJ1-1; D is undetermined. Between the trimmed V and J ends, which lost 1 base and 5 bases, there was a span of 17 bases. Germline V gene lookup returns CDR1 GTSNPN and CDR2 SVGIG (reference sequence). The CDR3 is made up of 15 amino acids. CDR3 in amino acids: CAWSAGGRASTEAFF. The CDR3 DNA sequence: TGTGCCTGGAGTGCCGGAGGGAGGGCGAGTACTGAAGCTTTCTTT. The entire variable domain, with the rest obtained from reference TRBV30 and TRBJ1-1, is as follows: SQTIHQWPATLVQPVGSPLSLECTVEGTSNPNLYWYRQAAGRGLQLLFYSVGIGQISSEVPQNLSASRPQDRQFILSSKKLLLSDSGFYLCAWSAGGRASTEAFFGQGTRLTVV.

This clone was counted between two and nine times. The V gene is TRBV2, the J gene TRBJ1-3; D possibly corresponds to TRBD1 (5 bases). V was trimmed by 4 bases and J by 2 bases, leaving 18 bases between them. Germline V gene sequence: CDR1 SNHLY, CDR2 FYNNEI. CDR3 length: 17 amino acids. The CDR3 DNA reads TGTGCCAGCAGTGGTATCCTGACAGATGGCCCTGGAAACACCATATATTTT. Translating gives CASSGILTDGPGNTIYF.

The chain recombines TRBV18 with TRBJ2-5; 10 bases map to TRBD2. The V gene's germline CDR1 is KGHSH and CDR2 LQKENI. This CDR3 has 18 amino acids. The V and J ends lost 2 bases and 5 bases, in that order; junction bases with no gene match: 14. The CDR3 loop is CASSPRAPTLAGEETQYF. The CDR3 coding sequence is TGTGCCAGCTCACCAAGGGCCCCGACGCTAGCGGGGGAGGAGACCCAGTACTTC.

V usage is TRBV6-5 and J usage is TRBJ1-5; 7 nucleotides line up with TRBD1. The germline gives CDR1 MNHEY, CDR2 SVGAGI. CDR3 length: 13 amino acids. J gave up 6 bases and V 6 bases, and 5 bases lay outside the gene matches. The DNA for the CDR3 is TGTGCCAGCAGGAGCGACAGGGTTCAGCCCCAGCATTTT. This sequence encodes CASRSDRVQPQHF.

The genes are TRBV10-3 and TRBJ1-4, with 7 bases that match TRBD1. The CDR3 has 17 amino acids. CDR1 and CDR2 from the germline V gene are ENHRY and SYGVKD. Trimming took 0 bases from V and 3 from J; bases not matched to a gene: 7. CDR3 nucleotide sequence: TGTGCCATCAGTGAGTCCCGTGACAGGGCGTCTAATGAAAAACTGTTTTTT. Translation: CAISESRDRASNEKLFF.

CDR3 sequence (DNA): TGTGCCAGCATCTTGGGAACAGGGGGGTGCACTGAAGCTTTCTTT. Translated: CASILGTGGCTEAFF. The chain has TRBV6-6 and TRBJ1-1, with 8 positions matching TRBD1. The germline gives CDR1 MNHNY, CDR2 SVGAGI (reference sequence). The CDR3 contains 15 residues. V lost 7 bases and J lost 4; bases outside the gene matches: 11.

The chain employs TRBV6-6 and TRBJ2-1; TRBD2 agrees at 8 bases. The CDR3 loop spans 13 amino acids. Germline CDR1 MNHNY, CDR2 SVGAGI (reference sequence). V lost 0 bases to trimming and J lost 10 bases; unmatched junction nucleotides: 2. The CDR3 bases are TGTGCCAGCAGTTACTCGCGGGGGGAAGAGCAGTTCTTC. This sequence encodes CASSYSRGEEQFF.

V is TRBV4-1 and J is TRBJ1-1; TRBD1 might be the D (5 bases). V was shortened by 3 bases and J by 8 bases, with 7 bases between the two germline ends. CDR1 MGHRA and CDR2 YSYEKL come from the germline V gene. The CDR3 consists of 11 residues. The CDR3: CASSHDSEAFF. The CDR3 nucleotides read TGCGCCAGCAGCCACGACAGCGAAGCTTTCTTT.

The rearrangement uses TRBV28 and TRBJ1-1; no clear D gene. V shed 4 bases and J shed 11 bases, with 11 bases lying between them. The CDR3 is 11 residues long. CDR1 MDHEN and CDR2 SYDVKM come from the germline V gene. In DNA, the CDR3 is TGTGCCAGCAGTTACAAGTCCATGGCTTTCTTT. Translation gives CASSYKSMAFF.

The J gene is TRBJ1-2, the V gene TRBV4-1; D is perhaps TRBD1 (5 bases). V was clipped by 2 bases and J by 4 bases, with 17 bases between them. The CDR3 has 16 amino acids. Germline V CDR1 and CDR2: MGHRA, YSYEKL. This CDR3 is CASSQQGTHQGYGYTF. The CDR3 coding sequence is TGCGCCAGCAGCCAACAAGGGACCCACCAGGGCTATGGCTACACCTTC.

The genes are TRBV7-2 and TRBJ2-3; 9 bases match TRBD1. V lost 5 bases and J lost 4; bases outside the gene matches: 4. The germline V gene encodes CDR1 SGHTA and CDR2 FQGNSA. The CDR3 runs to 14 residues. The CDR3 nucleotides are TGTGCCAGCAGCGCCCGGACAGGGGCAGATACGCAGTATTTT. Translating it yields CASSARTGADTQYF.